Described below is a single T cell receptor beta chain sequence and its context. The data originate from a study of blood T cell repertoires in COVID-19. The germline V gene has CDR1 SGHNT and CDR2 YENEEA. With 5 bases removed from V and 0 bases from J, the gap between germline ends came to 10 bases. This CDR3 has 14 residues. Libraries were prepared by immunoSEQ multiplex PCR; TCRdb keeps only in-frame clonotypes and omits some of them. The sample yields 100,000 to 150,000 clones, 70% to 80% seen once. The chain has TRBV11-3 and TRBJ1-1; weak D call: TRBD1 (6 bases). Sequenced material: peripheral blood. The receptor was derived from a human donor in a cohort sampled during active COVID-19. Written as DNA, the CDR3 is TGTGCCAGCAGCCGCAGGGGTGTGAACACTGAAGCTTTCTTT. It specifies CASSRRGVNTEAFF.